The 5 T cell receptor beta chains given below trace back to one sample, sequenced in a study of T cells after yellow fever vaccination. Each CDR3 protein is one row after TCRdb ran MiXCR on the 5' RACE reads. The table shows 100,000 to 150,000 distinct CDR3 sequences, with approximately 7% occurring only once. This specimen consisted of CD4+ T cells sorted from PBMCs, obtained 9 to 11 days after the first yellow fever vaccination. These receptor sequences come from a man younger than 35 who received the YFV17D yellow fever vaccine.

This clonotype has ten or more counts. The chain is built from TRBV4-2 and TRBJ2-7; TRBD2 might be the D (6 bases). V dropped 3 bases and J dropped 0 bases, with 12 bases sitting between them. The CDR3 contains 15 residues. Germline CDR1 is LGHNA and CDR2 is YNFKEQ. CDR3 bases: TGTGCCAGCAGCCAGGGCGGGGTAAGCTCCTACGAGCAGTACTTC. It translates to CASSQGGVSSYEQYF.

This clonotype has a handful of counts. The chain is built from TRBV7-2 and TRBJ1-3; D may be TRBD1 (5 bases). Trimming removed 1 base from V and 3 bases from J, with 13 bases in between. The V gene's germline CDR1 is SGHTA and CDR2 FQGNSA. CDR3 size: 16 residues. CDR3 DNA sequence: TGTGCCAGCAGCTTAGGGGGGGGTGCCCTTGGAAACACCATATATTTT. The encoded protein is CASSLGGGALGNTIYF.

V and J are TRBV20-1 and TRBJ1-4; D is perhaps TRBD1 (6 bases). The CDR3 contains 16 residues. Germline-derived CDR1 and CDR2 are DFQATT and SNEGSKA (reference sequence). V was cut by 3 bases and J by 8 bases, with 22 bases left in between. The CDR3 bases are TGCAGTGCTAGTGAGGGGGGCTCTTTCCTAGAGGAAAAACTGTTTTTT. Translation: CSASEGGSFLEEKLFF.

The rearrangement links TRBV5-1 to TRBJ2-5; 9 positions agree with TRBD1. Germline lookup yields CDR1 SGHRS and CDR2 YFSETQ. The CDR3 totals 15 residues. V gave up 4 bases and J gave up 4 bases; unmatched junction bases: 8. The CDR3 DNA sequence: TGCGCCAGCAGCAACGGACAGGGGCGATTAGAGACCCAGTACTTC. It encodes CASSNGQGRLETQYF. The whole variable domain, filled in from reference TRBV5-1 and TRBJ2-5, reads KAGVTQTPRYLIKTRGQQVTLSCSPISGHRSVSWYQQTPGQGLQFLFEYFSETQRNKGNFPGRFSGRQFSNSRSEMNVSTLELGDSALYLCASSNGQGRLETQYFGPGTRLLVL.

The rearrangement links TRBV5-1 to TRBJ1-1, with a possible D match to TRBD1 (5 bases). The CDR3 has 15 residues. Germline CDR1 and CDR2: SGHRS and YFSETQ. Trimming pared 0 bases from V and 4 bases from J, leaving 13 bases between. CDR3 nucleotides: TGCGCCAGCAGCTTGGTTCCGGACACAGGCACTGAAGCTTTCTTT. This sequence encodes CASSLVPDTGTEAFF. Based on the CDR3 plus reference TRBV5-1 and TRBJ1-1, the full variable domain is KAGVTQTPRYLIKTRGQQVTLSCSPISGHRSVSWYQQTPGQGLQFLFEYFSETQRNKGNFPGRFSGRQFSNSRSEMNVSTLELGDSALYLCASSLVPDTGTEAFFGQGTRLTVV.